The present T cell receptor beta chain was sequenced within a study of T-cell memory formation after mild COVID-19 (dated by TCRdb to the early 2020s). The study in broad terms: TCR sequence clusters from the two donors were found to be largely donor specific. T-cell clones expanding and contracting after mild COVID-19 in two donors were tracked by longitudinal TCRalpha and TCRbeta repertoire sequencing. Two young, previously healthy adult volunteers, one female and one male, were included in the cohort. Results and caveats for the whole study, not just this receptor: The study covered only a couple of mild cases, and larger cohorts including severe cases with pre-infection samples were considered necessary. Some responding clones were detected in pre-infection memory, which suggested that pre-existing cross-reactive memory T cells had joined the SARS-CoV-2 response. SARS-CoV-2 specificity of the second-wave clones peaking on day 37 was not confirmed. Contracting CD4+ clones were found mainly in CM and EM memory subsets, while CD8+ clones were enriched in EMRA. Clones that contracted from day 15 to 85 showed balanced CD4/CD8 phenotypes, whereas a second wave of clones that expanded from day 15 to 37 leaned towards CD4+.

This clonotype was detected a few times. There is no known antigen for this receptor. No much larger clone exists at a distance of one base, and base qualities are not known. TCRdb shows the sequencer as Illumina NovaSeq 6000. cDNA libraries for TCRalpha and TCRbeta were prepared by 5'RACE using constant-segment primers, with sample barcodes and unique molecular identifiers added. RNA was extracted from every sample with Trizol reagent. The libraries were amplified in two PCR steps, and the second step added a second sample barcode and Illumina TruSeq adapters. Libraries were sequenced on an Illumina NovaSeq with 2 x 150 bp paired-end reads. Under the source paper's analysis protocol: Demultiplexing of reads and collapsing into UMI-guided consensus sequences were performed with migec v1.2.7. Using mixcr v2.1.11, the UMI consensuses were aligned to TRA and TRB V and J templates and assembled into clonotypes. A clonotype was counted as expanded or contracted only when both edgeR and NoisET called the clonotype significant, with the noise models trained on biological replicates. For edgeR calls, the thresholds were a false discovery rate-adjusted p below 0.01 and a log2 fold-change of 1. As an exploratory analysis of dynamics, max-normalized trajectories of the 1000 most abundant clonotypes were examined by PCA with hierarchical clustering. Separately sequenced CD4+ and CD8+ repertoires were used to assign a CD4 or CD8 phenotype to each responding clone. TCRdb reanalyzed the raw reads on its own, using fastp at Q25 for trimming and MiXCR for clone calling, and kept in-frame beta chains. Every CDR3 protein is listed once, alongside the most common genes and DNA of its rows. TCRdb, rather than the study authors, made the V and J calls. The sample has 250,000 to 300,000 distinct CDR3 sequences on record, roughly 17% of them singletons. In total, the top ten clones hold more than 20% of the sample.

PBMCs were isolated by Ficoll-Paque density gradient centrifugation. Trimming removed 1 base from V and 4 bases from J, leaving 7 bases between the germline ends. Based on the germline V gene, the CDR1 and CDR2 sequences are LGHNA and YNFKEQ. The CDR3, cysteine through phenylalanine, is 13 amino acids long. Kept here is only the CDR3 DNA, which spans 39 bases and is read in frame from base 1. The TCR originated in a young man who had mild COVID-19 (a few samples of this study predate the infection). The sample titles of this study are shuffled in the database, so cell type and time point are left out; the donor was told from shared clones. Sequencing used PBMCs or a T cell subset sorted from them (not recorded which). The chain uses TRBV4-2 and TRBJ2-5, with no D gene named confidently. CDR3 sequence: CASSQAQRETQYF. The DNA sequence is as follows: TGTGCCAGCAGCCAAGCTCAAAGAGAGACCCAGTACTTC.